This paragraph reports one T cell receptor (beta chain). What this receptor recognizes is not known. Per-nucleotide qualities are absent, and no much larger clonotype sits a single base away. Whole blood was collected in K2EDTA tubes by collaborating institutions according to the institutions' own protocols. For TCRbeta analysis, collaborator samples were shipped as frozen whole blood, as isolated PBMCs, or as DNA extracted from either sample type. The data are from a study of blood T cell repertoires in COVID-19 (dated by TCRdb to the early 2020s). Study-wide context: Samples covering the acute and convalescent phases of COVID-19 were provided by collaborators in the United States, Italy and Spain. The material from the prospective study consisted of cDNA or gDNA derived from T cells, B-cell-depleted T cells, or PBMCs. The dataset comprised deeply sampled blood TCRbeta repertoires from subjects exposed to, actively infected with, or recovered from COVID-19. The repertoires were made available in a free public database intended to serve as a resource for research on the immune response to SARS-CoV-2. Samples were obtained from the ongoing ImmuneRACE study (first 160 participants) and from some 1,200 subjects provided by 6 global collaborators. A de-identified subject ID, COVID-19 status, age in years and sex were almost always included in the sample metadata. HLA class I and class II types, where available, came from metadata supplied by the sample provider rather than from assay-based typing. General conclusions and limits of the study: Clinical and demographic metadata were provided uncurated, with the amount varying by source and participant.

TCRbeta CDR3 regions were amplified from genomic DNA by means of the immunoSEQ Assay, a bias-controlled multiplex PCR. The published analysis was carried out like this. The number of nucleated cells in each sample was estimated from the amplification of reference gene primers within the assay. Sequence reads were collapsed and filtered to measure the absolute abundance of every unique TCRbeta CDR3 rearrangement. For each sample, productive Simpson clonality was calculated by taking the square root of Simpson's diversity index across productive rearrangements. TCRdb retrieved this table from immuneACCESS and kept in-frame rearrangements only. Not all clones are present; in checked studies, unresolved V genes account for under half, and no reason is known for the remainder. V, J and clone size are taken as reported in that table, and D and trimming were inferred from the DNA itself. In this sample the table shows about 87,000 clones, 80% to 90% of which occur a single time. The ten most abundant clones make up around 5.3% of the sample.

The CDR3 sequence holds 15 residues, the cysteine and phenylalanine included. Only the CDR3 portion is preserved as DNA: 45 bases, with reading frame beginning at the first base. Germline trimming amounts to 4 bases on V and 6 bases on J, with 2 as the count of junction bases outside the gene matches. Sequences LNHDA (CDR1) and SQIVND (CDR2) are obtained from the germline V gene (reference sequence). Sequenced sample: peripheral blood. The TCR was taken from a woman older than 75 with acute or convalescent COVID-19. The rearrangement combines TRBV19 with TRBJ2-2; the junction holds 13 bases that match TRBD2. The base sequence is TGTGCCAGTAGTAGACTAGCGGGAGGAGCCGGGGAGCTGTTTTTT. Its translation reads: CASSRLAGGAGELFF.